This T cell receptor beta chain originates from a study of T cell responses to AZD1222 COVID-19 vaccine. Sequencing was performed with immunoSEQ multiplex PCR; in TCRdb, only in-frame clones are kept and a portion is missing. The sample carries roughly 100,000 clones, about nine tenths recorded once. As to this clone: Its target is not known.

General study results and limits: Repertoires were collected only later (after the peak T cell response had occurred). Most donors were white British, females outnumbered males, and clonal diversity was possibly underestimated.

The CDR3 covers 10 residues. V gave up 4 bases and J gave up 2 bases, with 0 bases separating them. Germline values: CDR1 SGHNT, CDR2 YYREEE (reference sequence). This material consisted of peripheral blood, taken on day 0 of AZD1222 vaccination. This receptor was identified in an adult in good health. The gene calls are TRBV5-4 and TRBJ2-5; D remains ambiguous. CDR3 sequence: CASSQETQYF. In nucleotides, the CDR3 is TGTGCCAGCAGCCAAGAGACCCAGTACTTC.